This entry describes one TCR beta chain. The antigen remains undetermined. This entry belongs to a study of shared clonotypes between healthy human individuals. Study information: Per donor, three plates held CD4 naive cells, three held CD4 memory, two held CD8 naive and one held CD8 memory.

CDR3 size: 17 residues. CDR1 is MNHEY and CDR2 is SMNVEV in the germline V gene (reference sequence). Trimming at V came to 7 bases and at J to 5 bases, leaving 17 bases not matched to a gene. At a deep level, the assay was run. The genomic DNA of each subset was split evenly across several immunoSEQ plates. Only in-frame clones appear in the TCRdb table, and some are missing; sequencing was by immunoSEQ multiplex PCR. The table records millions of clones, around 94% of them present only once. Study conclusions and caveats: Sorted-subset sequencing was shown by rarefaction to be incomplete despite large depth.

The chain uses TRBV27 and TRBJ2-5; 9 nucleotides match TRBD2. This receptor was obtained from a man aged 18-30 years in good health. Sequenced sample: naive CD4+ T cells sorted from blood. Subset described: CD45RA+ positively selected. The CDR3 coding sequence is TGTGCCAGCAAATCAGGGCGGCGGACTAGCGTTGGCGAGACCCAGTACTTC. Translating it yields CASKSGRRTSVGETQYF.